The rows below give T cell receptor beta chains drawn from one sample of a study of T-cell reconstitution after alpha-beta-depleted transplantation in children. TCRdb reanalysed the PCR reads using MiXCR and keeps one entry per CDR3 protein. The sample includes 450,000 to 600,000 distinct CDR3 sequences, 18% of them seen just once. The sequenced sample was PBMCs from the stem cell graft donor, obtained from the stem cell graft. Receptor source: a human donor who donated a stem cell graft to a child with acute lymphoblastic leukemia. CDR3s include the opening cysteine and the closing phenylalanine or tryptophan. The D gene is left open where the match is weak. Not all rows give a size; the values are once, few, many and, for expanded clones, a class.

d_gene	v_gene	j_gene	abundance	CDR3nt	CDR3aa
.	TRBV5-4	TRBJ1-1	few	TGTGCCAGCAGCTGGGACAAAAACACTGAAGCTTTCTTT	CASSWDKNTEAFF
TRBD2	TRBV6-6	TRBJ2-1	few	TGTGCCAGCAATAGGAGGGTAGCGGGAAGCTCCTACAATGAGCAGTTCTTC	CASNRRVAGSSYNEQFF
.	TRBV20-1	TRBJ2-4	.	TGCAGTGCTAGAGACATAACCAAAAACATTCAGTACTTC	CSARDITKNIQYF
.	TRBV20-1	TRBJ1-2	few	TGCAGTGCTAGAAACACTTACTATGGCTACACCTTC	CSARNTYYGYTF
TRBD2	TRBV5-1	TRBJ2-2	few	TGCGCCAGCAGCTTGTTGCTAGCGGTCTACACCGGGGAGCTGTTTTTT	CASSLLLAVYTGELFF
TRBD2	TRBV10-3	TRBJ2-3	few	TGTGCCATCAGTGAGCCGAACCCTAGCGGGGGAGGCGCAGATACGCAGTATTTT	CAISEPNPSGGGADTQYF
TRBD1	TRBV19	TRBJ1-1	few	TGTGCCAGTAGTATCCAACCGGGACAGGGGCGAACTGAAGCTTTCTTT	CASSIQPGQGRTEAFF
.	TRBV7-8	TRBJ2-1	few	TGTGCCAGCGGATTCTTGGGGGGCTCCTACAATGAGCAGTTCTTC	CASGFLGGSYNEQFF
TRBD1	TRBV10-3	TRBJ1-1	few	TGTGCCATCAGTGCTACGACAGGGATGAACACTGAAGCTTTCTTT	CAISATTGMNTEAFF
.	TRBV7-3	TRBJ2-7	few	TGTGCCACGAAACGGGACACCAGCTCCTACGAGCAGTACTTC	CATKRDTSSYEQYF
.	TRBV18	TRBJ1-1	.	TGTGCCAGCTCACCCACCCGAACGGAAGCTTTCTTT	CASSPTRTEAFF
.	TRBV4-2	TRBJ1-4	.	TGTGCCAGCCGGGGCAGACAGGAAAAACTGTTTTTT	CASRGRQEKLFF
.	TRBV10-3	TRBJ2-7	few	TGTGCCATCAGTGCGGATCTGGGGCTCTACGAGCAGTACTTC	CAISADLGLYEQYF
.	TRBV7-9	TRBJ2-1	many	TGTGCCAGCAGCTTATTTAGCTCCTACAATGAGCAGTTCTTC	CASSLFSSYNEQFF
TRBD1	TRBV5-6	TRBJ2-7	few	TGTGCCAGCAGCTTTCCCTTCGGACAGGGCCACGAGCAGTACTTC	CASSFPFGQGHEQYF
TRBD2	TRBV5-1	TRBJ2-1	.	TGCGCCAGCAGCCCATGGAGCGGGAGGGCCTCTTCGGGCAATGAGCAGTTCTTC	CASSPWSGRASSGNEQFF
.	TRBV27	TRBJ2-7	many	TGTGCCAGCAGTTTATCGGCCTCCTACGAGCAGTACTTC	CASSLSASYEQYF
TRBD2	TRBV3-1	TRBJ2-1	few	TGTGCCAGCAGCCAAGACGGGGGGAGGAGCCCTAACTACAATGAGCAGTTCTTC	CASSQDGGRSPNYNEQFF
.	TRBV11-1	TRBJ1-1	few	TGTGCCAGCAGATTGAAACCGGGACTGGGCCATCTGGACACTGAAGCTTTCTTT	CASRLKPGLGHLDTEAFF
.	TRBV14	TRBJ2-7	.	TGTGCCAGCAGACAAACGACGTGGGGCGCCCACGAGCAGTACTTC	CASRQTTWGAHEQYF
.	TRBV9	TRBJ2-1	.	TGTGCCAGCAGCGGACCCACCAATGAGCAGTTCTTC	CASSGPTNEQFF
.	TRBV5-6	TRBJ1-5	.	TGTGCCAGCACCCGAGGGGATCAGCCCCAGCATTTT	CASTRGDQPQHF
TRBD2	TRBV7-9	TRBJ2-2	.	TGTGCCAGCGGGGGTAGACTAGCGCCCTACACCGGGGAGCTGTTTTTT	CASGGRLAPYTGELFF
TRBD2	TRBV29-1	TRBJ2-1	few	TGCAGCGTTGAAGGTCAGGTAGCGGGAGGCACCTACAATGAGCAGTTCTTC	CSVEGQVAGGTYNEQFF
TRBD2	TRBV5-4	TRBJ2-1	few	TGTGCCAGCAGCTTGGTGGTTCTAGCGGGAGGGGACAATGAGCAGTTCTTC	CASSLVVLAGGDNEQFF
.	TRBV12-3/TRBV12-4	TRBJ2-7	.	TGTGCCAGCAGTTCATACCGGGACGGTTTATACGAGCAGTACTTC	CASSSYRDGLYEQYF
TRBD1	TRBV7-9	TRBJ2-7	few	TGTGCCAGCAGAGGGGGACAGGGCTACGAGCAGTACTTC	CASRGGQGYEQYF
TRBD1	TRBV6-1	TRBJ1-2	few	TGTGCCAGCAGTCCAAAGGGGGCTTACTCCTATGGCTACACCTTC	CASSPKGAYSYGYTF
.	TRBV5-5	TRBJ1-1	many	TGTGCCAGCAGTTTCTTGAACACTGAAGCTTTCTTT	CASSFLNTEAFF
.	TRBV20-1	TRBJ2-7	.	TGCAGTGCACCTAGCGCCGGGACACTCCACGAGCAGTACTTC	CSAPSAGTLHEQYF
.	TRBV5-1	TRBJ1-5	.	TGCGCCAGCAGCTTCCAACCGGGTTCGCAGCCCCAGCATTTT	CASSFQPGSQPQHF
.	TRBV10-3	TRBJ2-1	few	TGTGCCATCAGTGAGTTGTACTATGAGCAGTTCTTC	CAISELYYEQFF
.	TRBV25-1	TRBJ1-1	few	TGTGCCAGCAGTGAAACCGGAAGAGCTTTCTTT	CASSETGRAFF
.	TRBV5-1	TRBJ1-1	few	TGCGCCAGCAGCTTCTCCGGACAGAGCACTGAAGCTTTCTTT	CASSFSGQSTEAFF
.	TRBV7-9	TRBJ2-7	few	TGTGCCAGCAGCCCGATGTCCTACGAGCAGTACTTC	CASSPMSYEQYF
TRBD2	TRBV2	TRBJ2-3	.	TGTGCCATCAGCCCCGTGGGCGGGAGGACCGTCACAGATACGCAGTATTTT	CAISPVGGRTVTDTQYF
.	TRBV5-6	TRBJ2-5	few	TGTGCCAGCAGCTTGGAACAGGCAGAGACCCAGTACTTC	CASSLEQAETQYF
.	TRBV29-1	TRBJ1-5	.	TGCAGCGTTGGCCTCTCGGGCAAAACTCAGCATTTT	CSVGLSGKTQHF
.	TRBV29-1	TRBJ2-5	few	TGCAGCGTTGAAGCGGTGCTGCAAGAGACCCAGTACTTC	CSVEAVLQETQYF